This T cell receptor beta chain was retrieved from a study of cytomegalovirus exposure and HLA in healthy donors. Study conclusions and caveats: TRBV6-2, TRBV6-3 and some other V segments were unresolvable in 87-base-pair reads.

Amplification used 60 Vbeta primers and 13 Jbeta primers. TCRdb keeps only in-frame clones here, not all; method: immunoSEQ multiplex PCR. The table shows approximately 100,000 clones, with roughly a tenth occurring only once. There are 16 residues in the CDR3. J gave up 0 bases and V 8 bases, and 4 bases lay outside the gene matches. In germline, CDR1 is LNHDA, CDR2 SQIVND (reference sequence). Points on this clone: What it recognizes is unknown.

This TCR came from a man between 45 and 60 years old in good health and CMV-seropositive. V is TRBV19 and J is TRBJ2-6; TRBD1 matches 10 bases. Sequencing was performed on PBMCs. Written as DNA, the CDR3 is TGTGCCAGTGCCGACAGGGGGCACTCTGGGGCCAACGTCCTGACTTTC. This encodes CASADRGHSGANVLTF.